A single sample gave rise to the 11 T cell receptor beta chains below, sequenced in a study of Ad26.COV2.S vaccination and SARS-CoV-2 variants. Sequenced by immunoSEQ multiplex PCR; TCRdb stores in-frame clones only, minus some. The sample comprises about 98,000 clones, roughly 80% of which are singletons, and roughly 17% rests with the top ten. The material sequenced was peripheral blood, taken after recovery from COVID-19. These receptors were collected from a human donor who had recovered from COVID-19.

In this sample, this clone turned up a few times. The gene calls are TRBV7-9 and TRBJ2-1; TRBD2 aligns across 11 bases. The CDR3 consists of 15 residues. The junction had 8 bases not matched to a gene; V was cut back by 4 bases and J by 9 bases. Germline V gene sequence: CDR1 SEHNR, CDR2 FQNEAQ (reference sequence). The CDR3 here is CASSSDSGGATEQFF. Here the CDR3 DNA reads TGTGCCAGCAGCTCAGATAGCGGGGGGGCCACTGAGCAGTTCTTC.

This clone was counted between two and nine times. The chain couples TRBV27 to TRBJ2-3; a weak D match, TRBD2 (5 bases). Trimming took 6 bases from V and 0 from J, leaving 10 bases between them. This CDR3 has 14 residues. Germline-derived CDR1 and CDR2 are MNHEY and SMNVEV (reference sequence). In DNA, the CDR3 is TGTGCCAGCAGATCACTAGGAAGCACAGATACGCAGTATTTT. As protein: CASRSLGSTDTQYF.

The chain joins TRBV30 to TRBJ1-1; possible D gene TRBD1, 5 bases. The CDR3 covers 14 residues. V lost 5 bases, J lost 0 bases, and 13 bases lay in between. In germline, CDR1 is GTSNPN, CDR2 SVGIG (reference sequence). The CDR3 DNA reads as TGTGCCTGGGACCTCGGGGGGGTGAACACTGAAGCTTTCTTT. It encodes CAWDLGGVNTEAFF.

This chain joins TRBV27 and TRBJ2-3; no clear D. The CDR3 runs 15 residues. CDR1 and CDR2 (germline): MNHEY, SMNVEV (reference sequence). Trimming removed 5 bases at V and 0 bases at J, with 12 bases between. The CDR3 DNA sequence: TGTGCCAGCAGTCTTAGGGCAGGTAGCACAGATACGCAGTATTTT. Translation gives CASSLRAGSTDTQYF.

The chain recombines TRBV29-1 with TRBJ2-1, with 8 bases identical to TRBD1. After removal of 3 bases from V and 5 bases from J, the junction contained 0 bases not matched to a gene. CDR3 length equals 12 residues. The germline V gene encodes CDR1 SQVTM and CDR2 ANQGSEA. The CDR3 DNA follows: TGCAGCGTTGAGGGACAGGACAATGAGCAGTTCTTC. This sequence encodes CSVEGQDNEQFF.

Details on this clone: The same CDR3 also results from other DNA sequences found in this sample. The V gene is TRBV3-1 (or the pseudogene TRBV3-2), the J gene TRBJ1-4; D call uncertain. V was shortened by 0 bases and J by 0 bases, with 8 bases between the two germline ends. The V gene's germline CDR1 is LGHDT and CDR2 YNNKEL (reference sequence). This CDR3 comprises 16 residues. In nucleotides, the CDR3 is TGTGCCAGCAGCCAAGAAAGCCGGGCAACTAATGAAAAACTGTTTTTT. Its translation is CASSQESRATNEKLFF.

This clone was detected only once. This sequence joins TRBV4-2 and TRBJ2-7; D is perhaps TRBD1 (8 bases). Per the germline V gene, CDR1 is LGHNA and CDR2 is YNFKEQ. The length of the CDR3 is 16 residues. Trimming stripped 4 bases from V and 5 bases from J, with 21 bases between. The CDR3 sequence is CASSPTSDRGGDEQYF. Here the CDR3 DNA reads TGTGCCAGCAGCCCGACCTCAGACAGGGGAGGGGACGAGCAGTACTTC.

The CDR3 spells CAIEDGRNSPLHF. CDR3 sequence (DNA): TGTGCCATTGAGGACGGACGAAATTCACCCCTCCACTTT. The chain has TRBV10-3 and TRBJ1-6, with D uncertain. The CDR3 is 13 residues long. Germline V CDR1 and CDR2: ENHRY, SYGVKD. Deletions cut 9 bases from V and 7 bases from J, with 13 bases between.

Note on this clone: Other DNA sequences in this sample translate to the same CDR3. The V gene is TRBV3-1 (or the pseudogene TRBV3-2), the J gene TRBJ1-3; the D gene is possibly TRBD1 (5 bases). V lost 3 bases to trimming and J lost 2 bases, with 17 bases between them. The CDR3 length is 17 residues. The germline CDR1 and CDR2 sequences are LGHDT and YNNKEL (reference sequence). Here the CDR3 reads CASSHPWGRATGNTIYF. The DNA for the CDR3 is TGTGCCAGCAGCCACCCCTGGGGACGGGCGACTGGAAACACCATATATTTT.

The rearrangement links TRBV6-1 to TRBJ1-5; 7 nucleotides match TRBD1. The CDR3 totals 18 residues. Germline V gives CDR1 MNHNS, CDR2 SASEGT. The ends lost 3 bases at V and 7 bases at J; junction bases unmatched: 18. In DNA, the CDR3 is TGTGCCAGCAGTGATGTGTACCCCGGACAGGCGGCCCACCAGCCCCAGCATTTT. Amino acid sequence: CASSDVYPGQAAHQPQHF.

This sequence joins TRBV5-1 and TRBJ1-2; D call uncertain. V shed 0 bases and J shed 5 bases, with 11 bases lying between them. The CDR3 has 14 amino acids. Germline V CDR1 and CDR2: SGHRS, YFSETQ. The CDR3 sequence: CASSLDGYSYGYTF. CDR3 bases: TGCGCCAGCAGCTTGGACGGCTATTCTTATGGCTACACCTTC. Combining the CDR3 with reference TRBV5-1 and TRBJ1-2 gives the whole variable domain KAGVTQTPRYLIKTRGQQVTLSCSPISGHRSVSWYQQTPGQGLQFLFEYFSETQRNKGNFPGRFSGRQFSNSRSEMNVSTLELGDSALYLCASSLDGYSYGYTFGSGTRLTVV.